The 8 T cell receptor beta chains below were found in one sample sequenced in a study of blood T cell repertoires in COVID-19. The table came from immunoSEQ multiplex PCR; TCRdb's copy has only in-frame clones and leaves some out. The table has some 100,000 clones, 65% to 90% seen once; the top ten hold less than 3.5%. The sequenced material came from PBMCs or T cells enriched from blood (not recorded which). Receptor source: a woman aged 45-59 years who had recovered from COVID-19.

The V and J genes are TRBV27 and TRBJ2-2; a possible D gene is TRBD1 (6 bases). This CDR3 contains 16 residues. Germline-derived CDR1 and CDR2 are MNHEY and SMNVEV (reference sequence). The V end lost 4 bases, the J end lost 0 bases, and 12 bases lay between the germline ends. For the CDR3, the DNA is TGTGCCAGCAGTTCCCGTCCAGGGGCGAACACCGGGGAGCTGTTTTTT. Protein product: CASSSRPGANTGELFF.

The sample holds a few counts of this clone. This sequence joins TRBV19 and TRBJ2-7; D possibly corresponds to TRBD1 (6 bases). CDR3 size: 13 residues. CDR1 is LNHDA and CDR2 is SQIVND in the germline V gene (reference sequence). Between the trimmed V and J ends, which lost 5 bases and 6 bases, there was a span of 14 bases. Here the CDR3 DNA reads TGTGCCAGTAGTCAGGGGACCTGGGGCGAGCAGTACTTC. Its protein is CASSQGTWGEQYF.

This clone was counted ten times or more. V usage is TRBV5-5 and J usage is TRBJ1-4; no clear D gene. CDR1 SGHKS and CDR2 YYEKEE come from the germline V gene (reference sequence). The CDR3 extends over 16 amino acids. The V end was cut by 4 bases, the J end by 8 bases, with 21 bases between. This CDR3 is CASSAGNPNRQEKLFF. CDR3 DNA sequence: TGTGCCAGCAGCGCGGGAAACCCCAACCGACAAGAAAAACTGTTTTTT.

The J gene is TRBJ2-3, the V gene TRBV6-1, with a tentative D call TRBD2 (6 bases). CDR1 MNHNS and CDR2 SASEGT come from the germline V gene. The CDR3 loop spans 15 amino acids. The V end was cut by 3 bases, the J end by 3 bases, with 13 bases between. This CDR3 is CASSDRDWTTDTQYF. The CDR3 bases are TGTGCCAGCAGTGACCGGGACTGGACGACAGATACGCAGTATTTT.

V is TRBV6-1 and J is TRBJ2-7; 9 bases are shared with TRBD2. There are 16 residues in the CDR3. CDR1 MNHNS and CDR2 SASEGT come from the germline V gene. The J segment lost 3 bases and the V segment lost 2 bases, leaving 8 bases of the junction unmatched. The CDR3: CASSEREGTSYYEQYF. As DNA, the CDR3 is TGTGCCAGCAGTGAAAGGGAAGGGACTAGCTACTACGAGCAGTACTTC.

In the case of this clone: This sample includes further DNA sequences coding for the same CDR3. J is TRBJ1-1 and V is TRBV29-1, with a possible D match to TRBD1 (5 bases). The CDR3 spans 12 residues. V lost 4 bases, J lost 0 bases, and 6 bases lay in between. Germline CDR1 is SQVTM and CDR2 is ANQGSEA. The chain's CDR3 is CSVGQMNTEAFF. The CDR3 bases are TGCAGCGTTGGACAGATGAACACTGAAGCTTTCTTT.

The V call is TRBV3-1 (or the pseudogene TRBV3-2), the J call TRBJ1-2; 7 nucleotides match TRBD1. Germline CDR1 is LGHDT and CDR2 is YNNKEL (reference sequence). The CDR3 runs 14 residues. V dropped 1 base and J dropped 8; count of bases not matched to a gene: 7. CDR3 protein: CASSQGQGISGYTF. Written as DNA, the CDR3 is TGTGCCAGCAGCCAAGGACAGGGAATCTCAGGCTACACCTTC.

The J gene is TRBJ2-3, the V gene TRBV2; 7 bases match TRBD1. CDR3 length: 13 amino acids. The germline V gene encodes CDR1 SNHLY and CDR2 FYNNEI. The ends lost 6 bases at V and 1 base at J; junction bases unmatched: 1. The CDR3 is CASRGTGTDTQYF. CDR3 nucleotide sequence: TGTGCCAGCAGAGGGACAGGCACAGATACGCAGTATTTT.